This TCR beta chain was recorded in a study of blood T cell repertoires in COVID-19. Turning to the study itself: Samples came from the United States, Italy and Spain, spanning acute and convalescent COVID-19.

The protocol was immunoSEQ multiplex PCR, while the TCRdb copy is restricted to in-frame clones and leaves out a portion. The data show approximately 220,000 clones, 85% seen once. Clinical histories supplied by participants themselves formed the basis of cohort assignment. Recovered status in Cohort 3 required two negative PCRs, clearance, or symptom resolution. The sequenced material came from PBMCs or T cells enriched from blood (not recorded which). This TCR derives from a man aged 40-49 years who had recovered from COVID-19.

The CDR3 DNA reads TGTGCCAGCAGCGCGATATCAGGGCTATGGGACACTGAAGCTTTCTTT. It yields the protein CASSAISGLWDTEAFF. The V call is TRBV9, the J call TRBJ1-1, with D possibly matching TRBD1 (5 bases). The germline V and J ends were trimmed by 3 bases and 3 bases, with 18 bases remaining between them. The CDR3 loop spans 16 amino acids. Germline V CDR1 and CDR2: SGDLS, YYNGEE.